These 22 T cell receptor beta chains share one sample of origin, sequenced in a study of T-cell memory formation after mild COVID-19. TCRdb analysed the 5' RACE reads with MiXCR anew, one entry per CDR3 protein. Of some 250,000 distinct CDR3 sequences in the sample, 15% to 20% were seen once. Sequencing was carried out using PBMCs or a T cell subset sorted from them (not recorded which). Receptors originate from a man aged 18 to 30 who had mild COVID-19 (a few samples of this study predate the infection). Cell type and time point are not known.

This clonotype was observed once. The chain has TRBV19 and TRBJ1-4; no definite D call. This CDR3 region has 16 residues. Deletions cut 6 bases from V and 1 base from J, with 15 bases between. CDR1 is LNHDA, CDR2 SQIVND, per germline (reference sequence). The DNA for the CDR3 is TGTGCCAGTAGACTCGCCCCGGGGAGAACTAATGAAAAACTGTTTTTT. Translating gives CASRLAPGRTNEKLFF.

This clonotype was counted a few times. Here the CDR3 reads CSAPSRRGGDETQYF. The CDR3 DNA sequence: TGCAGTGCTCCCTCGCGGCGGGGGGGCGATGAGACCCAGTACTTC. The chain combines TRBV20-1 with TRBJ2-5, with 9 bases lining up with TRBD2. The CDR3 loop spans 15 amino acids. Per the germline V gene, CDR1 is DFQATT and CDR2 is SNEGSKA (reference sequence). Trimming at V came to 5 bases and at J to 5 bases, leaving 12 bases not matched to a gene.

In its sample, this clonotype was seen a few times. V usage is TRBV6-5 and J usage is TRBJ1-4; TRBD1 matches at 9 bases. Germline CDR1 is MNHEY and CDR2 is SVGAGI. The CDR3 spans 15 residues. Unmatched junction bases numbered 4, after V lost 3 bases and J lost 5 bases. The CDR3 DNA sequence: TGTGCCAGCAGTTATGAGGGGACAGGGAATGAAAAACTGTTTTTT. This codes for CASSYEGTGNEKLFF.

This clonotype was seen more than once but under ten times. The V and J genes are TRBV4-3 and TRBJ2-3, with TRBD2 matching over 11 bases. Germline assignment: CDR1 LGHNA and CDR2 YSLEER. CDR3 length: 18 amino acids. The V gene end was trimmed by 4 bases and the J gene end by 1 base; junction bases not matched to a gene: 10. The DNA for the CDR3 is TGCGCCAGCAGCCCTAGCATGACTAGCGGGGTTCGCACAGATACGCAGTATTTT. This codes for CASSPSMTSGVRTDTQYF.

The rearrangement joins TRBV7-2 to TRBJ1-1; maybe TRBD1 (6 bases). Germline V CDR1 and CDR2: SGHTA, FQGNSA. The CDR3 runs 15 residues. Between the trimmed V and J ends, which lost 1 base and 7 bases, there was a span of 16 bases. CDR3: CASSLGITGMREAFF. CDR3 DNA: TGTGCCAGCAGCTTAGGGATAACAGGGATGCGTGAAGCTTTCTTT. Based on the CDR3 plus reference TRBV7-2 and TRBJ1-1, the full variable domain is GAGVSQSPSNKVTEKGKDVELRCDPISGHTALYWYRQSLGQGLEFLIYFQGNSAPDKSGLPSDRFSAERTGGSVSTLTIQRTQQEDSAVYLCASSLGITGMREAFFGQGTRLTVV.

This clonotype was seen only a few times. V and J are TRBV7-9 and TRBJ2-1, with D perhaps matching TRBD1 (6 bases). The V gene lost 3 bases and the J gene lost 7 bases, with 16 bases spanning the gap. There are 15 residues in the CDR3. Germline CDR1 SEHNR, CDR2 FQNEAQ (reference sequence). The DNA for the CDR3 is TGTGCCAGCAGCTTGGGGTCGACAGGCCGGAATGAGCAGTTCTTC. Translating gives CASSLGSTGRNEQFF.

The chain is built from TRBV20-1 and TRBJ2-3; 10 nucleotides align to TRBD2. The CDR3 extends over 14 amino acids. The J segment lost 7 bases and the V segment lost 6 bases, leaving 10 bases of the junction unmatched. The germline gives CDR1 DFQATT, CDR2 SNEGSKA (reference sequence). The CDR3 sequence is CSAPLAGAANTQYF. The CDR3 DNA reads as TGCAGTGCACCTCTAGCGGGGGCTGCAAATACGCAGTATTTT.

This clonotype occurred many times. This sequence joins TRBV29-1 and TRBJ2-7, with D uncertain. V dropped 5 bases and J dropped 2 bases, with 10 bases sitting between them. Germline V CDR1 and CDR2: SQVTM, ANQGSEA. This CDR3 region has 12 residues. CDR3 in DNA: TGCAGCGTTTCCCTAGGTCCCTACGAGCAGTACTTC. Protein product: CSVSLGPYEQYF.

This clonotype has just a few counts. The V and J genes are TRBV5-1 and TRBJ2-5; D may be TRBD1 (6 bases). Germline CDR1 is SGHRS and CDR2 is YFSETQ. The CDR3 is 15 residues long. Trimming took 1 base from V and 4 from J, leaving 14 bases between them. CDR3 loop: CASSLTQDRGETQYF. The CDR3, as DNA: TGCGCCAGCAGCTTGACCCAGGACAGAGGAGAGACCCAGTACTTC.

This sequence joins TRBV11-2 and TRBJ1-1; 9 nucleotides line up with TRBD1. The CDR3 loop spans 15 amino acids. J was trimmed by 8 bases and V by 5 bases; bases with no gene match: 12. Germline V gene sequence: CDR1 SGHAT, CDR2 FQNNGV. The CDR3 loop reads CASSPSGTGYSEAFF. CDR3 in DNA: TGTGCCAGCAGCCCGTCCGGGACAGGGTACTCCGAAGCTTTCTTT. Full variable domain (remainder filled in from reference TRBV11-2 and TRBJ1-1): EAGVAQSPRYKIIEKRQSVAFWCNPISGHATLYWYQQILGQGPKLLIQFQNNGVVDDSQLPKDRFSAERLKGVDSTLKIQPAKLEDSAVYLCASSPSGTGYSEAFFGQGTRLTVV.

The chain combines TRBV7-9 with TRBJ2-5; D tentatively reads TRBD1 or TRBD2 (5 bases each). The V gene's germline CDR1 is SEHNR and CDR2 FQNEAQ (reference sequence). The CDR3 has 15 amino acids. Trimming removed 5 bases at V and 0 bases at J, with 13 bases between. This CDR3 reads CASSPRDGYQETQYF. The CDR3 DNA reads TGTGCCAGCAGCCCTCGGGACGGCTACCAAGAGACCCAGTACTTC.

This clonotype was seen a few times. This rearrangement joins TRBV20-1 to TRBJ2-7; 8 nucleotides line up with TRBD2. The V gene's germline CDR1 is DFQATT and CDR2 SNEGSKA (reference sequence). CDR3 length equals 15 residues. The junction had 6 bases not matched to a gene; V was cut back by 0 bases and J by 2 bases. DNA for the CDR3: TGCAGTGCTAGAGATGATCCAGCGGGGGCCTACGAGCAGTACTTC. It codes for CSARDDPAGAYEQYF.

This clonotype was seen a handful of times. CDR3 DNA sequence: TGTGCCAGCAGCTTGGGTGTGGGACCCAATCAGCCCCAGCATTTT. Protein product: CASSLGVGPNQPQHF. The V gene is TRBV5-6, the J gene TRBJ1-5, with D perhaps TRBD1 (5 bases). The CDR3 extends over 15 amino acids. Germline V CDR1 and CDR2: SGHDT, YYEEEE. Trimming took 0 bases from V and 3 from J, leaving 10 bases between them.

This chain links TRBV6-2 or TRBV6-3 with TRBJ1-5; no clear D gene. Between the trimmed V and J ends, which lost 2 bases and 5 bases, there was a span of 10 bases. Germline V gives CDR1 MNHEY, CDR2 SVGEGT. The CDR3 loop spans 14 amino acids. Here the CDR3 reads CASSYTNEDQPQHF. For the CDR3, the DNA is TGTGCCAGCAGTTACACAAACGAGGATCAGCCCCAGCATTTT.

The chain is built from TRBV11-2 and TRBJ2-3, with D perhaps matching TRBD2 (5 bases). The germline V gene has CDR1 SGHAT and CDR2 FQNNGV. There are 12 residues in the CDR3. V shed 0 bases and J shed 10 bases, with 8 bases lying between them. In DNA form, the CDR3 reads TGTGCCAGCAGCTTAGAGCTCGGGGCGCAGTATTTT. As protein: CASSLELGAQYF.

This chain uses TRBV6-6 with TRBJ2-7, with TRBD2 as a possible D gene (5 bases). The CDR3 sequence is 12 residues long. Deletions cut 6 bases from V and 4 bases from J, with 10 bases between. Germline CDR1 MNHNY, CDR2 SVGAGI (reference sequence). CDR3 sequence (DNA): TGTGCCAGCAGCAATACTAGATACGAGCAGTACGTC. Encoded protein: CASSNTRYEQYV.

This clonotype was seen a few times. This sequence joins TRBV7-9 and TRBJ2-3; 8 positions agree with TRBD1. The V gene end was trimmed by 8 bases and the J gene end by 5 bases; junction bases not matched to a gene: 9. Germline assignment: CDR1 SEHNR and CDR2 FQNEAQ (reference sequence). This CDR3 region has 14 residues. DNA for the CDR3: TGTGCCAGCGGACAGGGTCAATTTGAAGATACGCAGTATTTT. It codes for CASGQGQFEDTQYF. The variable domain in full, with the rest retrieved from reference TRBV7-9 and TRBJ2-3, is DTGVSQNPRHKITKRGQNVTFRCDPISEHNRLYWYRQTLGQGPEFLTYFQNEAQLEKSRLLSDRFSAERPKGSFSTLEIQRTEQGDSAMYLCASGQGQFEDTQYFGPGTRLTVL.

V gene TRBV7-2 combines with J gene TRBJ2-2, with TRBD2 matching over 12 bases. Germline V gene lookup returns CDR1 SGHTA and CDR2 FQGNSA. Trimming took 2 bases from V and 4 from J; bases not matched to a gene: 5. The CDR3 totals 17 residues. The CDR3 DNA sequence: TGTGCCAGCAGCTTACTAGCGGGGGGGCCCAGCACCGGGGAGCTGTTTTTT. It yields the protein CASSLLAGGPSTGELFF.

V is TRBV28 and J is TRBJ1-5, with D perhaps TRBD1 (6 bases). The CDR3 extends over 12 amino acids. Germline-derived CDR1 and CDR2 are MDHEN and SYDVKM. Trimming pared 5 bases from V and 7 bases from J, leaving 9 bases between. The CDR3 bases are TGTGCCAGCAGTCAGGGGACCCAGCCCCAGCATTTT. This translates into CASSQGTQPQHF.

This clonotype has just a few counts. The chain uses TRBV20-1 and TRBJ2-7; D is uncertain. V was pared by 1 base and J by 5 bases, with 6 bases between. Germline V lookup: CDR1 DFQATT, CDR2 SNEGSKA (reference sequence). The CDR3 consists of 11 residues. CDR3 DNA: TGCAGTGCTAGAGCCCACCACGAGCAGTACGTC. Encoded protein: CSARAHHEQYV.

This clonotype came up a few times. The CDR3 DNA follows: TGTGCCAGCAGTTTATCGTTTGTAAGTGCGGGGCCCACAGATACGCAGTATTTT. This gives the protein CASSLSFVSAGPTDTQYF. The gene calls are TRBV27 and TRBJ2-3, with a possible D match to TRBD2 (6 bases). The CDR3 contains 18 residues. V was shortened by 0 bases and J by 2 bases, with 18 bases between the two germline ends. Germline values: CDR1 MNHEY, CDR2 SMNVEV (reference sequence).

V and J are TRBV20-1 and TRBJ1-3; no reliable D call. CDR3 length equals 13 residues. The V and J ends lost 7 bases and 5 bases respectively, with 15 bases between them. From germline, CDR1 is DFQATT and CDR2 SNEGSKA (reference sequence). The CDR3 sequence is CSVTVPARNTIYF. DNA for the CDR3: TGCAGTGTTACCGTCCCCGCAAGAAACACCATATATTTT.